These T cell receptor beta chains were read from a single sample in a study of cytomegalovirus exposure and HLA in healthy donors. Clones were sequenced by immunoSEQ multiplex PCR, and TCRdb holds only the in-frame ones, with some missing. Of about 54,000 clones in the sample, approximately 86% were seen once. The sequencing sample was made of PBMCs. These receptors were collected from a woman aged 18-35 years in good health and CMV-seronegative. Each CDR3 is given with its conserved first and last residue. The D gene is left open where the match is weak. Clone size is not always given. Where it is, it says once, few, many or a class for expanded clones.

v_call	clone_size	d_call	j_call	cdr3_aa	cdr3_nt
TRBV5-1	.	TRBD2	TRBJ2-1	CASSPRGLAGENEQFF	TGCGCCAGCAGCCCTAGAGGACTAGCGGGAGAGAATGAGCAGTTCTTC
TRBV4-1	once	TRBD2	TRBJ2-1	CASSQVTGLRYNEQFF	TGCGCCAGCAGCCAAGTTACGGGACTACGCTACAATGAGCAGTTCTTC
TRBV6-1	.	.	TRBJ1-2	CASSELGSGADYTF	TGTGCCAGCAGTGAATTGGGATCTGGAGCGGACTACACCTTC
TRBV11-2	.	.	TRBJ2-1	CASSFLPFTYNEQFF	TGTGCCAGCAGCTTCCTTCCTTTTACCTACAATGAGCAGTTCTTC
TRBV6-4	.	TRBD1	TRBJ1-1	CASSDSGQGGLTEAFF	TGTGCCAGCAGTGACTCCGGACAGGGTGGGTTGACTGAAGCTTTCTTT
TRBV19	.	TRBD2	TRBJ2-2	CASSMWREITGELFF	TGTGCCAGTAGTATGTGGCGGGAGATTACCGGGGAGCTGTTTTTT
TRBV5-4	.	.	TRBJ1-2	CASSSLDGYTF	TGTGCCAGCAGCTCCCTAGATGGCTACACCTTC
TRBV28	.	TRBD1	TRBJ1-2	CASSTGQGGYGYTF	TGTGCCAGCAGTACGGGACAGGGGGGGTATGGCTACACCTTC
TRBV28	.	TRBD1	TRBJ1-5	CASSSMGTGAGNQPQHF	TGTGCCAGCAGTTCGATGGGGACAGGGGCGGGCAATCAGCCCCAGCATTTT
TRBV30	.	TRBD1	TRBJ1-1	CAWEGANTEAFF	TGTGCCTGGGAGGGGGCGAACACTGAAGCTTTCTTT